Each of the 9 T cell receptor beta chains below was sequenced from the same sample in a study of cytomegalovirus exposure and HLA in healthy donors. Sequencing used immunoSEQ multiplex PCR; TCRdb keeps in-frame clones, though not all of them. The sample shows roughly 50,000 clones, around nine tenths of them seen only once. The sequenced material came from PBMCs. These receptors all stem from a woman under 30 in good health and CMV-seropositive.

The CDR3 bases are TGTGCCAGCAGCTTAGGGTTCTCCTTCTCTGGAAACACCATATATTTT. This codes for CASSLGFSFSGNTIYF. This sequence joins TRBV13 and TRBJ1-3; unclear D gene. Germline V gives CDR1 PRHDT, CDR2 FYEKMQ (reference sequence). V lost 0 bases to trimming and J lost 0 bases, with 9 bases between them. The CDR3 covers 16 residues. Full variable domain (outside the CDR3, taken from reference TRBV13 and TRBJ1-3): AAGVIQSPRHLIKEKRETATLKCYPIPRHDTVYWYQQGPGQDPQFLISFYEKMQSDKGSIPDRFSAQQFSDYHSELNMSSLELGDSALYFCASSLGFSFSGNTIYFGEGSWLTVV.

The chain couples TRBV6-4 to TRBJ1-5, with D unresolved. The CDR3 runs 13 residues. Germline V lookup: CDR1 MRHNA, CDR2 SNTAGT. V shed 3 bases and J shed 3 bases, with 6 bases lying between them. The CDR3 loop reads CASSEAFNQPQHF. As DNA, the CDR3 is TGTGCCAGCAGTGAGGCTTTCAATCAGCCCCAGCATTTT.

The chain couples TRBV28 to TRBJ2-1; D remains ambiguous. Trimming pared 5 bases from V and 0 bases from J, leaving 17 bases between. Germline values: CDR1 MDHEN, CDR2 SYDVKM. This CDR3 spans 17 amino acids. CDR3 bases: TGTGCCAGCAGTCCCCCCCCAGGCAGCAACTCCTACAATGAGCAGTTCTTC. This sequence encodes CASSPPPGSNSYNEQFF.

The rearrangement uses TRBV7-9 and TRBJ2-7, with 7 bases aligning to TRBD1. V gave up 5 bases and J gave up 5 bases; unmatched junction bases: 9. The CDR3 spans 14 residues. Germline V gene data show CDR1 as SEHNR and CDR2 as FQNEAQ (reference sequence). The CDR3 region has the DNA TGTGCCAGCAGCCCCCGGGACAGTCACCACGAGCAGTACTTC. Amino acid sequence: CASSPRDSHHEQYF.

J is TRBJ2-5 and V is TRBV28; 10 bases line up with TRBD2. The CDR3 covers 15 residues. Germline V gene data show CDR1 as MDHEN and CDR2 as SYDVKM. V was pared by 6 bases and J by 5 bases, with 9 bases of the junction left unmatched. CDR3 amino acids: CASRVSGGARETQYF. The CDR3 DNA reads TGTGCCAGCAGAGTGAGCGGGGGGGCCCGTGAGACCCAGTACTTC.

V usage is TRBV6-1 and J usage is TRBJ1-5; 7 bases map to TRBD1. The junction had 10 bases not matched to a gene; V was cut back by 4 bases and J by 7 bases. The CDR3 has 15 residues. The germline V gene encodes CDR1 MNHNS and CDR2 SASEGT. CDR3 loop: CASSAGTESNQPQHF. Here the CDR3 DNA reads TGTGCCAGCAGTGCTGGGACAGAGTCTAACCAGCCCCAGCATTTT.

This sequence joins TRBV19 and TRBJ1-6, with D tentatively TRBD1 (6 bases). This CDR3 contains 14 residues. V gave up 6 bases and J gave up 7 bases, with 13 bases separating them. The germline gives CDR1 LNHDA, CDR2 SQIVND (reference sequence). This CDR3 reads CASRTQGLNSPLHF. In DNA, the CDR3 is TGTGCCAGTAGGACCCAGGGGCTCAATTCACCCCTCCACTTT.

V usage is TRBV28 and J usage is TRBJ2-3, with 8 bases matching TRBD2. In germline, CDR1 is MDHEN, CDR2 SYDVKM. The CDR3 has 15 residues. J was trimmed by 4 bases and V by 5 bases; bases with no gene match: 8. The CDR3 DNA reads as TGTGCCAGCAGTAGACGTCGGGGGGGCTCAGATACGCAGTATTTT. Its protein is CASSRRRGGSDTQYF.

The chain carries TRBV28 and TRBJ1-2, with TRBD1 identical over 8 bases. The CDR3 consists of 17 residues. Germline-derived CDR1 and CDR2 are MDHEN and SYDVKM. V trimming: 2 bases; J trimming: 4 bases; junction bases outside the gene matches: 12. The CDR3 sequence: CASSLTSITGTGYGYTF. The CDR3 DNA sequence: TGTGCCAGCAGTTTAACGAGCATAACAGGGACAGGCTATGGCTACACCTTC.